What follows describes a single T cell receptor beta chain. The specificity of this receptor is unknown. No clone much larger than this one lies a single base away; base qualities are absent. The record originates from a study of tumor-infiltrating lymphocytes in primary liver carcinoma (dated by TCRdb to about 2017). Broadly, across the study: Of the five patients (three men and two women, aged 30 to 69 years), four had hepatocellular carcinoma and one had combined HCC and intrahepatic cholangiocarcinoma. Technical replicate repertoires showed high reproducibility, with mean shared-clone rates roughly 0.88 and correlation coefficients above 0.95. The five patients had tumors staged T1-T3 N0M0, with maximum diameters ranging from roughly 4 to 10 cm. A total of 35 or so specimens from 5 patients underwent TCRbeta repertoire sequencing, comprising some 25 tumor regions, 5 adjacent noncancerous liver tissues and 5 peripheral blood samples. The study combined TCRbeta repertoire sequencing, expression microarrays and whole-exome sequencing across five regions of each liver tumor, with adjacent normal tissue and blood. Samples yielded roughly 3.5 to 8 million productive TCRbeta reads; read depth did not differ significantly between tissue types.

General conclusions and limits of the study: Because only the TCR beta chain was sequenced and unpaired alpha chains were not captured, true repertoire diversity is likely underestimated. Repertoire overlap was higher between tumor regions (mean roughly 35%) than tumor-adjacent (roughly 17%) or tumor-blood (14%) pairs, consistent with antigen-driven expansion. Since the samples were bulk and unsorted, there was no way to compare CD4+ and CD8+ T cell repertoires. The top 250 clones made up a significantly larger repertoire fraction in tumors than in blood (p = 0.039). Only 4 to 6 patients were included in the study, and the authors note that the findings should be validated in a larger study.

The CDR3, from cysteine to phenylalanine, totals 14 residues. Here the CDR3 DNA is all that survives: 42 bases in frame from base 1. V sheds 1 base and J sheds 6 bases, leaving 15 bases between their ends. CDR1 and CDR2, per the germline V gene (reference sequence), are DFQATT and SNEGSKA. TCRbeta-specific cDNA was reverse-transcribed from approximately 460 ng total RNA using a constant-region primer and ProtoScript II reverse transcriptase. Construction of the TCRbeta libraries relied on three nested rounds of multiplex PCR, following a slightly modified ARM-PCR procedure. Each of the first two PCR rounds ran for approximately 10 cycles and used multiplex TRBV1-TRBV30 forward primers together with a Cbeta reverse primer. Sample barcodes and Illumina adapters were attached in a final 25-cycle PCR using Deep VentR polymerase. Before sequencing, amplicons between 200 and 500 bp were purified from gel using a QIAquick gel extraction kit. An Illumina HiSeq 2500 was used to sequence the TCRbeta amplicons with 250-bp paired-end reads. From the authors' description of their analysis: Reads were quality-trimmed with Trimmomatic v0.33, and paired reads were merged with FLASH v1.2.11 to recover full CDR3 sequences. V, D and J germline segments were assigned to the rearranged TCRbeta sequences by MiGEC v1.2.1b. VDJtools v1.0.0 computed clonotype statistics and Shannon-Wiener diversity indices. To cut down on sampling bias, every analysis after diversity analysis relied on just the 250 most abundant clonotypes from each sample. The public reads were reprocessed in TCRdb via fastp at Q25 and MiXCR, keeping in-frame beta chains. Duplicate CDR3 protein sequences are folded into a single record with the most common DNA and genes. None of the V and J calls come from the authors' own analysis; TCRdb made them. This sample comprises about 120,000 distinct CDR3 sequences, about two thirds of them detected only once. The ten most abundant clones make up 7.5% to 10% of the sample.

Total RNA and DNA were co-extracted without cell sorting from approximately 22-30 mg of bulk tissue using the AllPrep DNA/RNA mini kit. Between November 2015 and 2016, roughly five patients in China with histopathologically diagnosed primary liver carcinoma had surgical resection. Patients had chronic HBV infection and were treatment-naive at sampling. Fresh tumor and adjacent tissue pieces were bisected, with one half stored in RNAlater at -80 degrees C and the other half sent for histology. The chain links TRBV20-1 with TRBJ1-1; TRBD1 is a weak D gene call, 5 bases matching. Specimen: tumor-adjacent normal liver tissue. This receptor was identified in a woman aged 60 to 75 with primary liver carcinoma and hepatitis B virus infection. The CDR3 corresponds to CSARALGQGPEAFF. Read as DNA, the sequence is TGCAGTGCTAGAGCCTTGGGGCAGGGTCCTGAAGCTTTCTTT.